Following are 8 T cell receptor beta chains from one sample sequenced in a study of T cells in Graves' hyperthyroidism and ophthalmopathy. Template material for amplifying TCR beta CDR3 regions consisted of RNA transcripts. Researchers ran a first-round RT-PCR on the TCR CDR3 using the HTBI primer set. TCRdb re-called the multiplex PCR reads through MiXCR, storing one row per CDR3 protein. This table has roughly 300,000 distinct CDR3 sequences, 25% to 30% appearing once. The sequencing sample was made of blood. The receptors were gathered from a man in his forties with Graves' hyperthyroidism that later progressed to Graves' ophthalmopathy.

This clonotype was detected many times. CDR3 sequence: CASSFGTGVEQYF. CDR3 DNA sequence: TGTGCCAGCAGTTTTGGGACAGGGGTCGAGCAGTACTTC. The V and J genes are TRBV12-3 or TRBV12-4 and TRBJ2-7; 10 bases fit TRBD1. With V trimmed by 3 bases and J by 6 bases, 2 bases remained unmatched. The CDR3 sequence is 13 residues long.

This clonotype was detected ten times or more. This chain uses TRBV10-3 with TRBJ2-7, with no clear D. The CDR3 runs to 14 residues. Germline lookup yields CDR1 ENHRY and CDR2 SYGVKD. V was shortened by 3 bases and J by 7 bases, with 16 bases between the two germline ends. The CDR3 nucleotides are TGTGCCATCAGTGAATCCGAGGTTCGAAGGGAGCAGTACTTC. Residues: CAISESEVRREQYF.

This clonotype was observed a few times. The V and J genes are TRBV5-1 and TRBJ1-2; D perhaps matches TRBD1 (5 bases). Between the trimmed V and J ends, which lost 5 bases and 3 bases, there was a span of 14 bases. The germline V gene has CDR1 SGHRS and CDR2 YFSETQ. The CDR3 spans 14 residues. The CDR3 spells CASSPGGSDYGYTF. In DNA form, the CDR3 reads TGCGCCAGCAGTCCCGGGGGGTCGGACTATGGCTACACCTTC.

This clonotype was observed at least ten times. This chain joins TRBV4-1 and TRBJ1-1; maybe TRBD1 (6 bases). CDR3 length equals 14 residues. V was pared by 0 bases and J by 8 bases, with 13 bases between. Germline CDR1 reads MGHRA; CDR2 reads YSYEKL. CDR3 nucleotides: TGCGCCAGCAGCCAAGATTTACAGGGACTAGAAGCTTTCTTT. This codes for CASSQDLQGLEAFF.

This clonotype was seen at least ten times. The chain couples TRBV6-5 to TRBJ1-2; TRBD1 matches at 12 bases. The ends lost 6 bases at V and 2 bases at J; junction bases unmatched: 7. The CDR3 spans 16 residues. Germline CDR1 is MNHEY and CDR2 is SVGAGI. DNA of the CDR3: TGTGCCAGCAGCCAATCAGGGACAGGGGGCAACTATGGCTACACCTTC. This translates into CASSQSGTGGNYGYTF.

This clonotype was seen ten or more times. V gene TRBV18 combines with J gene TRBJ2-7, with D perhaps matching TRBD2 (5 bases). V was pared by 5 bases and J by 4 bases, with 15 bases between. The CDR3 loop spans 14 amino acids. Per germline, CDR1 KGHSH and CDR2 LQKENI. The CDR3 coding sequence is TGTGCCAGCTCAACCCCCGGGATAGCGTACGAGCAGTACTTC. Its protein product is CASSTPGIAYEQYF.

This clonotype was found many times. The chain links TRBV12-3 or TRBV12-4 to TRBJ1-4; 7 bases align to TRBD1. V dropped 5 bases and J dropped 10; count of bases not matched to a gene: 7. The CDR3 contains 13 residues. This CDR3 is CASSQGVGVKLFF. CDR3 in DNA: TGTGCCAGCAGTCAGGGGGTCGGCGTAAAACTGTTTTTT.

This clonotype was counted ten times or more. The chain has TRBV6-5 and TRBJ1-2; D unresolved. V dropped 6 bases and J dropped 0 bases, with 17 bases sitting between them. The CDR3 is 16 amino acids. Germline CDR1 MNHEY, CDR2 SVGAGI. The CDR3 nucleotides read TGTGCCAGCAGGCAAGGTGGCGCAGGCTCTAACTATGGCTACACCTTC. Residues: CASRQGGAGSNYGYTF.